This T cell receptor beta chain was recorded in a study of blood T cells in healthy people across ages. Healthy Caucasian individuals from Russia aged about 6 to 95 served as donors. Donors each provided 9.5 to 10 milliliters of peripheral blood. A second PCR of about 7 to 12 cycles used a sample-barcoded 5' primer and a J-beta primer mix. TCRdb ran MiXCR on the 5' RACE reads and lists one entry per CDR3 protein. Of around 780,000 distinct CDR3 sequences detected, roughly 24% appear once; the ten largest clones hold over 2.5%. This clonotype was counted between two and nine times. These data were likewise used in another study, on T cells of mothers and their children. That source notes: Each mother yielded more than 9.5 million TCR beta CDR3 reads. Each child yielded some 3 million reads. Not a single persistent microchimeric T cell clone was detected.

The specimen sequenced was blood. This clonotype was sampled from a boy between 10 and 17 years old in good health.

As DNA, the CDR3 is TGTGCCAGCTTATTGGCAGGGGGCTATAATGAGCAGTTCTTC. As protein: CASLLAGGYNEQFF. This chain connects TRBV28 to TRBJ2-5, with TRBD1 matching over 8 bases. The end of the DNA is better explained by TRBJ2-1, so the J call may be wrong. The CDR3 consists of 14 residues. CDR1 is MDHEN and CDR2 is SYDVKM in the germline V gene.